These 32 T cell receptor beta chains share one sample of origin, sequenced in a study of read filtering for tumor transcriptome and immune sequencing. This library used roughly 370 ng RNA and molecular barcoded adaptors spanning alpha/delta and beta/gamma chains. TCRdb recomputed calls from the reads with MiXCR, one row per CDR3 protein. This table has tens of thousands of distinct CDR3 sequences, about 19% appearing once. What was sequenced was a population of CD138-negative cells sorted from bone marrow. The source is a donor older than 35 with multiple myeloma.

Many counts were recorded for this clonotype. The chain recombines TRBV24-1 with TRBJ1-1; D uncertain. The CDR3 consists of 16 residues. Germline loops: CDR1 KGHDR, CDR2 SFDVKD. With 8 bases removed from V and 0 bases from J, the gap between germline ends came to 18 bases. CDR3 nucleotide sequence: TGTGCCACCAAGGACCGAATTGATGATATGAACACTGAAGCTTTCTTT. This codes for CATKDRIDDMNTEAFF.

The V gene is TRBV5-4, the J gene TRBJ2-1, with D possibly being TRBD1 or TRBD2 (5 bases each). The CDR3 has 16 residues. V was trimmed by 6 bases and J by 7 bases, leaving 23 bases between them. Germline V lookup: CDR1 SGHNT, CDR2 YYREEE (reference sequence). DNA of the CDR3: TGTGCCAGCAACACAGGCCGGGCGGGCCCCGGGAATGAGCAGTTCTTC. Protein product: CASNTGRAGPGNEQFF.

This clonotype was seen repeatedly, ten times or more. J is TRBJ2-7 and V is TRBV28; TRBD2 matches 7 bases. Germline lookup yields CDR1 MDHEN and CDR2 SYDVKM. Trimming took 3 bases from V and 0 from J; bases not matched to a gene: 5. This CDR3 contains 15 residues. CDR3 in amino acids: CASSLVGGSSYEQYF. CDR3 DNA: TGTGCCAGCAGTTTGGTGGGCGGGAGCTCCTACGAGCAGTACTTC.

With regard to this clonotype: This may be a read error: a much more frequent sequence differs by one nucleotide. This chain uses TRBV3-1 with TRBJ1-1; D not certain. CDR3 length: 15 residues. The germline V and J ends were trimmed by 6 bases and 0 bases, with 14 bases remaining between them. Germline loops: CDR1 LGHDT, CDR2 YNNKEL (reference sequence). The CDR3: CASSREKGLNTEAFF. The CDR3 nucleotides are TGTGCCAGCAGTCGGGAGAAGGGCCTGAACACTGAAGCTTTCTTT.

In this sample, this clonotype turned up many times. The chain links TRBV19 to TRBJ2-1; tentative D call: TRBD2 (6 bases). CDR3 length: 15 amino acids. Looked up from germline, CDR1 is LNHDA and CDR2 is SQIVND (reference sequence). V was pared by 8 bases and J by 6 bases, with 20 bases between. The CDR3 loop is CASHTPGLPLNEQFF. CDR3 in DNA: TGTGCCAGTCATACCCCGGGACTGCCCCTCAATGAGCAGTTCTTC.

This clonotype appeared a few times. V usage is TRBV7-9 and J usage is TRBJ2-2; TRBD2 agrees at 7 bases. The CDR3 is 16 amino acids. Germline V gene sequence: CDR1 SEHNR, CDR2 FQNEAQ (reference sequence). V lost 5 bases, J lost 0 bases, and 6 bases stayed unmatched. CDR3: CASSLLAKSNTGELFF. In DNA form, the CDR3 reads TGTGCCAGCAGCCTACTAGCGAAATCGAACACCGGGGAGCTGTTTTTT.

The sample holds many counts of this clonotype. The chain recombines TRBV9 with TRBJ1-3; weak D call: TRBD1 (5 bases). The CDR3 spans 15 residues. V lost 3 bases and J lost 8, with 18 bases in between. Per the germline V gene, CDR1 is SGDLS and CDR2 is YYNGEE. The CDR3 nucleotides are TGTGCCAGCAGCGCGAGCTTCGGGACCACCTACACCATATATTTT. Amino acid sequence: CASSASFGTTYTIYF. The full variable domain, with the rest looked up from reference TRBV9 and TRBJ1-3, is DSGVTQTPKHLITATGQRVTLRCSPRSGDLSVYWYQQSLDQGLQFLIQYYNGEERAKGNILERFSAQQFPDLHSELNLSSLELGDSALYFCASSASFGTTYTIYFGEGSWLTVV.

Ten or more counts support this clonotype. This chain joins TRBV12-3 or TRBV12-4 and TRBJ2-7; no reliable D call. This CDR3 has 11 residues. Deletions cut 6 bases from V and 5 bases from J, with 8 bases between. DNA for the CDR3: TGTGCCAGCAGCCGTCTTCACGAGCAGTACTTC. Translated, it gives CASSRLHEQYF.

This clonotype showed up many times. This chain joins TRBV28 and TRBJ2-6; D is ambiguous. V was cut by 2 bases and J by 2 bases, with 7 bases left in between. This CDR3 is 15 amino acids long. Germline V gene sequence: CDR1 MDHEN, CDR2 SYDVKM. The CDR3 sequence is CASSLDAAGANVLTF. In DNA form, the CDR3 reads TGTGCCAGCAGTTTAGATGCGGCTGGGGCCAACGTCCTGACTTTC.

This clonotype was detected many times. V gene TRBV6-4 combines with J gene TRBJ2-2; unclear D gene. The V end lost 2 bases, the J end lost 5 bases, and 6 bases lay between the germline ends. Germline CDR1 and CDR2: MRHNA and SNTAGT. The CDR3 is 13 amino acids. CDR3 loop: CASSDAETGELFF. CDR3 coding DNA: TGTGCCAGCAGTGACGCAGAGACCGGGGAGCTGTTTTTT.

Notes on this clonotype: The junction departs from the called germline gene at one end, perhaps through a read error. V gene TRBV7-2 combines with J gene TRBJ2-3; D gene unclear. Germline V gene lookup returns CDR1 SGHTA and CDR2 FQGNSA. This CDR3 is built from 15 residues. CDR3 sequence reads: CASSSYWRGTDTRYF. The CDR3 DNA follows: TGTGCCAGCAGCTCCTACTGGCGTGGCACAGATACGCGGTATTTT.

In this sample, this clonotype turned up many times. The chain uses TRBV7-2 and TRBJ2-5; 8 bases map to TRBD1. V trimming: 5 bases; J trimming: 7 bases; junction bases outside the gene matches: 3. Germline-derived CDR1 and CDR2 are SGHTA and FQGNSA. The CDR3 runs 12 residues. The CDR3 sequence is CASSTQGGTQYF. The DNA for the CDR3 is TGTGCCAGCAGCACACAGGGGGGGACCCAGTACTTC.

The chain joins TRBV7-9 to TRBJ2-7; a possible D gene is TRBD2 (5 bases). V was cut by 3 bases and J by 9 bases, with 12 bases left in between. CDR3 length: 12 residues. Germline CDR1 reads SEHNR; CDR2 reads FQNEAQ (reference sequence). As DNA, the CDR3 is TGTGCCAGCAGCTTTTTTCCGGAGGCGCAGTACTTC. The encoded protein is CASSFFPEAQYF.

For this clonotype: At one boundary the junction diverges from the germline segment, which might be a read error. The CDR3 protein is CAGSVESGRARNEQFF. Written as DNA, the CDR3 is TGTGCCGGTAGTGTAGAGAGCGGGAGGGCCAGGAATGAGCAGTTCTTC. The genes are TRBV19 and TRBJ2-1, with 10 nucleotides matching TRBD2. From germline, CDR1 is LNHDA and CDR2 SQIVND (reference sequence). The length of the CDR3 is 16 residues.

The sample holds many counts of this clonotype. The V and J genes are TRBV6-6 and TRBJ1-4, with D uncertain. The CDR3 length is 14 residues. Between the trimmed V and J ends, which lost 4 bases and 3 bases, there was a span of 9 bases. CDR1 and CDR2 from the germline V gene are MNHNY and SVGAGI (reference sequence). This chain's CDR3 is CASSFVAANEKLFF. The CDR3 DNA is TGTGCCAGCAGTTTCGTTGCAGCTAATGAAAAACTGTTTTTT.

The DNA of the CDR3 is TGTGCCAGCAGCTCTGACAGGGGGCGAGTGGGAACTGAAGCTTTCTTT. It specifies CASSSDRGRVGTEAFF. This chain uses TRBV7-8 with TRBJ1-1; TRBD1 matches 10 bases. V shed 4 bases, J shed 5 bases, and the junction held 10 bases outside the gene matches. The germline V gene has CDR1 SGHVS and CDR2 FQNEAQ. This CDR3 comprises 16 residues.

This clonotype has a count of ten or more. The J gene is TRBJ1-1, the V gene TRBV6-1; no clear D. This CDR3 region has 15 residues. Trimming removed 2 bases at V and 0 bases at J, with 10 bases between. The germline V gene has CDR1 MNHNS and CDR2 SASEGT. CDR3 sequence reads: CASSERDTVNTEAFF. For the CDR3, the DNA is TGTGCCAGCAGTGAACGAGACACAGTGAACACTGAAGCTTTCTTT.

This clonotype was seen many times. A read error may explain this, as a much larger clone is one base away. The chain combines TRBV20-1 with TRBJ2-1; 9 bases map to TRBD2. CDR1 and CDR2 from the germline V gene are DFQATT and SNEGSKA (reference sequence). There are 12 residues in the CDR3. The CDR3 spells CSAAGGRNGQFF. The DNA for the CDR3 is TGCAGTGCGGCGGGGGGGCGTAATGGGCAGTTCTTC.

This clonotype ranks as medium-sized. The chain carries TRBV6-1 and TRBJ2-1; D may be TRBD1 (6 bases). Per germline, CDR1 MNHNS and CDR2 SASEGT. Between the trimmed V and J ends, which lost 6 bases and 7 bases, there was a span of 13 bases. The length of the CDR3 is 13 residues. Here the CDR3 DNA reads TGTGCCAGCAGCCTACAGGGACGGAATGAGCAGTTCTTC. Protein: CASSLQGRNEQFF.

The V gene is TRBV18, the J gene TRBJ1-2, with a weak D call TRBD1 (5 bases). The CDR3 is 13 residues long. Trimming left V 3 bases short and J 1 base short, with 6 bases between. Looked up from germline, CDR1 is KGHSH and CDR2 is LQKENI. CDR3 amino acids: CASSPTDNYGYTF. The CDR3 nucleotides are TGTGCCAGCTCACCGACAGATAACTATGGCTACACCTTC.

This clonotype was counted at least ten times. V is TRBV29-1 and J is TRBJ2-5; 9 bases are a match to TRBD2. J was trimmed by 2 bases and V by 4 bases; bases with no gene match: 8. CDR1 SQVTM and CDR2 ANQGSEA come from the germline V gene. The CDR3 runs to 15 residues. CDR3 amino acids: CSVAPRTSEQETQYF. For the CDR3, the DNA is TGCAGCGTTGCTCCAAGGACTAGCGAACAAGAGACCCAGTACTTC.

This clonotype was seen at least ten times. The gene calls are TRBV29-1 and TRBJ2-3; TRBD2 aligns across 9 bases. The CDR3 totals 16 residues. Germline V gives CDR1 SQVTM, CDR2 ANQGSEA. V was clipped by 0 bases and J by 5 bases; unmatched bases: 9. The CDR3 nucleotides are TGCAGCGTTGAAGAGGGTCGGCGGGGGGGCCGAGATACGCAGTATTTT. Encoded protein: CSVEEGRRGGRDTQYF.

This clonotype was seen ten or more times. This chain uses TRBV4-1 with TRBJ2-5; a weak D match, TRBD1 (6 bases). This CDR3 contains 17 residues. V shed 4 bases and J shed 0 bases, with 18 bases lying between them. Germline CDR1 MGHRA, CDR2 YSYEKL. As DNA, the CDR3 is TGCGCCAGCAGCCTGGGACGTTTAGGGGGTTACCAAGAGACCCAGTACTTC. Amino acids: CASSLGRLGGYQETQYF.

For this clonotype: One base away lies a much larger clone, so this may be a sequencing read error. The J gene is TRBJ2-7, the V gene TRBV20-1, with a possible D match to TRBD2 (7 bases). Germline CDR1 reads DFQATT; CDR2 reads SNEGSKA (reference sequence). The CDR3 consists of 15 residues. V lost 3 bases, J lost 4 bases, and 19 bases lay in between. As DNA, the CDR3 is TGCAGTGCTAGTCAAGGATCGGGGGGCGGGTACGAGCAGTACTTC. This gives the protein CSASQGSGGGYEQYF.

This clonotype was counted ten times or more. The chain is built from TRBV29-1 and TRBJ1-1; D is uncertain. V lost 2 bases, J lost 5 bases, and 15 bases lay in between. The germline gives CDR1 SQVTM, CDR2 ANQGSEA. This CDR3 has 14 residues. This CDR3 reads CSVETGSRITEAFF. The CDR3 nucleotides read TGCAGCGTTGAAACGGGGTCAAGGATAACTGAAGCTTTCTTT.

The V and J genes are TRBV7-2 and TRBJ2-7; 11 bases are shared with TRBD2. V lost 5 bases and J lost 0; bases outside the gene matches: 12. The CDR3 has 18 residues. CDR1 is SGHTA and CDR2 is FQGNSA in the germline V gene. The CDR3 loop is CASSLRASGGRSSYEQYF. The CDR3 DNA reads as TGTGCCAGCAGCCTCCGGGCTAGCGGGGGGCGAAGCTCCTACGAGCAGTACTTC.

The chain has TRBV29-1 and TRBJ2-2; TRBD1 is a possible D gene (6 bases). Per germline, CDR1 SQVTM and CDR2 ANQGSEA. This CDR3 comprises 12 residues. Trimming cost V 7 bases and J 4 bases, with 10 bases left between them. Written as DNA, the CDR3 is TGCAGCGCCCTACAGGGCACCGGGGAGCTGTTTTTT. This gives the protein CSALQGTGELFF.

The chain recombines TRBV7-2 with TRBJ2-3; TRBD2 aligns across 7 bases. V shed 1 base, J shed 8 bases, and the junction held 9 bases outside the gene matches. The CDR3 consists of 15 residues. CDR1 SGHTA and CDR2 FQGNSA come from the germline V gene. This CDR3 reads CASSLGSSGGVTQYF. Here the CDR3 DNA reads TGTGCCAGCAGCTTAGGGTCTAGTGGGGGGGTTACGCAGTATTTT.

The gene calls are TRBV11-3 and TRBJ2-3; no definite D call. Germline V lookup: CDR1 SGHNT, CDR2 YENEEA. Deletions cut 7 bases from V and 3 bases from J, with 14 bases between. This CDR3 region has 14 residues. Here the CDR3 reads CASTSFGRTDTQYF. In DNA form, the CDR3 reads TGTGCCAGCACCTCTTTCGGCAGGACAGATACGCAGTATTTT.

To note about this clonotype: This may come from a read error, since a much larger clone is one base off. The rearrangement links TRBV9 to TRBJ2-1; D possibly corresponds to TRBD2 (5 bases). The V gene lost 4 bases and the J gene lost 0 bases, with 14 bases spanning the gap. The CDR3 totals 16 residues. Germline V gene sequence: CDR1 SGDLS, CDR2 YYNGEE. As DNA, the CDR3 is TGTGCCAGCAGCCCCCGGACTTTCAGCTCCTACAATGAGCAGTTCTTC. Its protein product is CASSPRTFSSYNEQFF.

Notes on this clonotype: The junction departs from germline at one end; a sequencing error may be responsible. The chain uses TRBV4-2 and TRBJ2-1, with D tentatively TRBD1 or TRBD2 (6 bases each). Per germline, CDR1 LGHNA and CDR2 YNFKEQ. The CDR3 covers 16 residues. CDR3 amino acids: CASSRGDGGSYNKQFF. CDR3 DNA: TGTGCCAGCAGCCGGGGGGACGGGGGCTCCTACAATAAGCAGTTCTTC.

V gene TRBV19 combines with J gene TRBJ2-7; D unclear. The V gene's germline CDR1 is LNHDA and CDR2 SQIVND (reference sequence). CDR3 size: 15 residues. V lost 0 bases, J lost 1 base, and 10 bases lay in between. This CDR3 is CASSIDGGTSYEQYF. For the CDR3, the DNA is TGTGCCAGTAGTATAGACGGCGGTACATCCTACGAGCAGTACTTC. Full variable domain (outside the CDR3, taken from reference TRBV19 and TRBJ2-7): DGGITQSPKYLFRKEGQNVTLSCEQNLNHDAMYWYRQDPGQGLRLIYYSQIVNDFQKGDIAEGYSVSREKKESFPLTVTSAQKNPTAFYLCASSIDGGTSYEQYFGPGTRLTVT.